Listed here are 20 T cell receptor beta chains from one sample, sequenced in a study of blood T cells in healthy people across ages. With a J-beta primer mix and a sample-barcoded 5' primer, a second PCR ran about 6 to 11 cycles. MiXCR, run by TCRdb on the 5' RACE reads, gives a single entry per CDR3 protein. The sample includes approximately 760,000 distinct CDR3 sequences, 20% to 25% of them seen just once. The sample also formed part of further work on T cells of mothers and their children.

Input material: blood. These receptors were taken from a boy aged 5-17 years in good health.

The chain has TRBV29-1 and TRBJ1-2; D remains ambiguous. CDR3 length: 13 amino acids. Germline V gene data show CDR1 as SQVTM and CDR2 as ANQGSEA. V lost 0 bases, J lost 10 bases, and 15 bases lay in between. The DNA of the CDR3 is TGCAGCGTTGAAGATTGGGGAGTGGGCCACTACACCTTC. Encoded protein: CSVEDWGVGHYTF.

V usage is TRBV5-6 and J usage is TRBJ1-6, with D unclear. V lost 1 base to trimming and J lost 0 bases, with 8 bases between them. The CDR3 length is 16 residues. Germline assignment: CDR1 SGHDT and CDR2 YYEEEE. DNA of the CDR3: TGTGCCAGCAGCTTGTCGCTAAGCTCCTATAATTCACCCCTCCACTTT. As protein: CASSLSLSSYNSPLHF.

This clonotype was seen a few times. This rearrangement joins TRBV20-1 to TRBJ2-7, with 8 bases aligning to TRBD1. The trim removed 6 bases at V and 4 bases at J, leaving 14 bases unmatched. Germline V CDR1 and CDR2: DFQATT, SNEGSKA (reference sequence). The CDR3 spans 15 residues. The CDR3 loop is CSATPDQGAIYEQYF. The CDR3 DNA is TGCAGTGCCACCCCCGACCAGGGGGCAATTTACGAGCAGTACTTC.

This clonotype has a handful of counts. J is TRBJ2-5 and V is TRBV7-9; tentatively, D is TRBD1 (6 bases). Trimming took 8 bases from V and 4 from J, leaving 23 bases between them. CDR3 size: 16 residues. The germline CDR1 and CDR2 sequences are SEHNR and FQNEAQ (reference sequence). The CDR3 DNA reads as TGTGCCAGCTTGGGGGCCCAGGGAAAATCGGTAGAGACCCAGTACTTC. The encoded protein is CASLGAQGKSVETQYF.

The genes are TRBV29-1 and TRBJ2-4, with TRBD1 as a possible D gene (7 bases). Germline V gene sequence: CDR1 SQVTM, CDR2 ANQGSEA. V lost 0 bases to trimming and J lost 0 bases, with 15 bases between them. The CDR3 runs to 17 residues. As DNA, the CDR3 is TGCAGCGTTGAAGATAGGCAGGGGGGCTTAGCCAAAAACATTCAGTACTTC. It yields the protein CSVEDRQGGLAKNIQYF.

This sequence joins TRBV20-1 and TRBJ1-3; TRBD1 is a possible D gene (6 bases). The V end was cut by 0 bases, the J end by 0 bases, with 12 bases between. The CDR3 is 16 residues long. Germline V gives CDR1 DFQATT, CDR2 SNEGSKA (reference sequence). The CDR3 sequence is CSARDSGHTSGNTIYF. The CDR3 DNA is TGCAGTGCTAGAGATTCGGGACACACCTCTGGAAACACCATATATTTT.

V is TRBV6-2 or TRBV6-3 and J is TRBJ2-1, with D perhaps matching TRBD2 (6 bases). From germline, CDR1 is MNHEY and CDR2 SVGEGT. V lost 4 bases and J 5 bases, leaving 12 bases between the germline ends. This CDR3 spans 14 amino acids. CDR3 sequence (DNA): TGTGCCAGCAGTTCGTGGACTACCAACAATGAGCAGTTCTTC. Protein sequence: CASSSWTTNNEQFF.

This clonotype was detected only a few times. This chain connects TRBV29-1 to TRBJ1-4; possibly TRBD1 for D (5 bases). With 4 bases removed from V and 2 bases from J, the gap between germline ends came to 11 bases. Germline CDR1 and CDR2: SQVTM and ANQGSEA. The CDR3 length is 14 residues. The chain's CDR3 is CSVASQGTNEKLFF. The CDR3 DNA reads TGCAGCGTTGCTAGTCAGGGCACTAATGAAAAACTGTTTTTT. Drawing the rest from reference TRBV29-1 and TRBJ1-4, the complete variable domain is SAVISQKPSRDICQRGTSLTIQCQVDSQVTMMFWYRQQPGQSLTLIATANQGSEATYESGFVIDKFPISRPNLTFSTLTVSNMSPEDSSIYLCSVASQGTNEKLFFGSGTQLSVL.

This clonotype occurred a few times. This chain's CDR3 is CASSLDPGPQETQYF. Here the CDR3 DNA reads TGTGCCAGCAGCTTGGATCCAGGTCCCCAAGAGACCCAGTACTTC. The V call is TRBV11-2, the J call TRBJ2-1; D remains ambiguous. The J call may be in error: the DNA end matches TRBJ2-5 better. The CDR3 is 15 residues long. Germline values: CDR1 SGHAT, CDR2 FQNNGV.

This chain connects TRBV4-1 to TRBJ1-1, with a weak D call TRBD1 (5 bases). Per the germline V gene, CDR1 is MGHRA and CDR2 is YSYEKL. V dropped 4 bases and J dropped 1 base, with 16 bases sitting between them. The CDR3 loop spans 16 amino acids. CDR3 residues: CASSPPRVTRNTEAFF. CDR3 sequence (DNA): TGCGCCAGCAGCCCCCCCAGGGTTACCCGGAACACTGAAGCTTTCTTT.

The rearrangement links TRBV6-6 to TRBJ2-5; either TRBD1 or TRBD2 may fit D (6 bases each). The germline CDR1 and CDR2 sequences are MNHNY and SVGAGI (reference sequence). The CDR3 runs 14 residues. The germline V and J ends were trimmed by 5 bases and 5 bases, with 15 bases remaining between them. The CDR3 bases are TGTGCCAGCAGTCTCATTGGGGGGCCGGAGACCCAGTACTTC. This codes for CASSLIGGPETQYF.

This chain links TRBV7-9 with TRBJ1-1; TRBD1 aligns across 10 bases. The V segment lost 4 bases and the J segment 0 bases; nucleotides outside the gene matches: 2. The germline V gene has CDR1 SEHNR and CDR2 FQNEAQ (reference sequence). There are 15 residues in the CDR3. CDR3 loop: CASSSGQGMNTEAFF. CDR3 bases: TGTGCCAGCAGCTCGGGACAGGGGATGAACACTGAAGCTTTCTTT.

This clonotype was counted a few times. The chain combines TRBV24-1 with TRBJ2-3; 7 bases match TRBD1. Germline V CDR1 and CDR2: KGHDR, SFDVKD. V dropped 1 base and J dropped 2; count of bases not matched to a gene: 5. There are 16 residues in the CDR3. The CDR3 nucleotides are TGTGCCACCAGTGATTTCCGGGACAGTCTCACAGATACGCAGTATTTT. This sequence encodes CATSDFRDSLTDTQYF.

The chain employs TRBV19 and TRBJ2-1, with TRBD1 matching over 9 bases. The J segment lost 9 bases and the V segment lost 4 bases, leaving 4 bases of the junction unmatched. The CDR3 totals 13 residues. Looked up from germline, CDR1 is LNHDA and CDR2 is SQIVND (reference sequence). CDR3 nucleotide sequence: TGTGCCAGTAGTAGGGACAGGGAATCTGAGCAGTTCTTC. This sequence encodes CASSRDRESEQFF. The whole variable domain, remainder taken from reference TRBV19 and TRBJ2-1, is DGGITQSPKYLFRKEGQNVTLSCEQNLNHDAMYWYRQDPGQGLRLIYYSQIVNDFQKGDIAEGYSVSREKKESFPLTVTSAQKNPTAFYLCASSRDRESEQFFGPGTRLTVL.

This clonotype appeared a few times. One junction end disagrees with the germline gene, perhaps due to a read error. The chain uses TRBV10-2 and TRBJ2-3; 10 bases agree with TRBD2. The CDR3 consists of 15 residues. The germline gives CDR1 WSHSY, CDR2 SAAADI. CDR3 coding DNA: TGCGCCAGCAGTGTGTCTAGCGGGAGCGGAGATACGCGGTATTTT. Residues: CASSVSSGSGDTRYF.

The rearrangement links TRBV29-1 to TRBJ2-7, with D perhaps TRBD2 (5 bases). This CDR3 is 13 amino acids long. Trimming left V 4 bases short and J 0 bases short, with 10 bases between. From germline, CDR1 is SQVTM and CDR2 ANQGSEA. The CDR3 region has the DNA TGCAGCGTTGTGCTCCGGGACTCCTACGAGCAGTACTTC. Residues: CSVVLRDSYEQYF.

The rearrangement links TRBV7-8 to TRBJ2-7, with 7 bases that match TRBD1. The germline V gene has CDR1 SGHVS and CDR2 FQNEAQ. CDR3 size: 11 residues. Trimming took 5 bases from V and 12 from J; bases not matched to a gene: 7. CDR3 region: CASSPGTVRYF. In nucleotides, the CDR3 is TGTGCCAGCAGCCCCGGGACAGTTCGGTACTTC.

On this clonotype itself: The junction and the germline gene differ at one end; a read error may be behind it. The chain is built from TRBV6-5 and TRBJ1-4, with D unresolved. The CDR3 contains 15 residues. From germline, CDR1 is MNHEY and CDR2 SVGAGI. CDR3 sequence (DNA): TGTGCCAGCAGTTCTACGACTTTACCTAATGAAAAACTGCTTTTT. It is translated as CASSSTTLPNEKLLF.

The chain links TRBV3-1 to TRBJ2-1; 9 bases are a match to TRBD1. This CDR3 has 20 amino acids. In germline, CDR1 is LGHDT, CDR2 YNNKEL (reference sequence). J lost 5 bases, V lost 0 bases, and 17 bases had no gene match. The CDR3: CASSQDRGQGRRGGHNEQFF. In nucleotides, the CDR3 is TGTGCCAGCAGCCAAGACCGGGGACAGGGTAGGCGAGGCGGGCACAATGAGCAGTTCTTC.

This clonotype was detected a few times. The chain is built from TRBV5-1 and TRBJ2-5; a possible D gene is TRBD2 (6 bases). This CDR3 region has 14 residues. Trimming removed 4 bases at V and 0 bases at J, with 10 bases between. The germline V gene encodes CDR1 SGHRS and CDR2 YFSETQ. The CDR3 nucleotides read TGCGCCAGCAGCCAGGGACTGAACCAAGAGACCCAGTACTTC. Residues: CASSQGLNQETQYF.